Detailed here is one T cell receptor (beta chain). Germline loops: CDR1 SGHRS, CDR2 YFSETQ. The CDR3 runs to 16 residues. Unmatched junction bases numbered 6, after V lost 0 bases and J lost 5 bases. Repertoires were generated with immunoSEQ multiplex PCR, while TCRdb's copy carries only in-frame clones and drops some. The table records 85,000 to 100,000 clones, almost 95% of them present only once. This sample was taken from a study of T cell changes during pregnancy in multiple sclerosis. Specimen: peripheral blood, collected after pregnancy. The TCR sequence derives from a female donor with multiple sclerosis, enrolled in a pregnancy study. The rearrangement joins TRBV5-1 to TRBJ1-5; 9 bases align to TRBD1. CDR3 amino acids: CASSLGPGQGHQPQHF. In DNA form, the CDR3 reads TGCGCCAGCAGCTTGGGCCCGGGACAGGGCCATCAGCCCCAGCATTTT.